This TCR beta chain originates from a study of blood T cell repertoires in COVID-19. The CDR3 has 15 residues. Trimming removed 6 bases from V and 4 bases from J, with 17 bases in between. CDR1 is MGHRA and CDR2 is YSYEKL in the germline V gene. Clones were read by immunoSEQ multiplex PCR, and TCRdb kept only the in-frame ones, dropping some. The sample consists of 200,000 or so clones, around 89% of them appearing once. The chain employs TRBV4-1 and TRBJ2-3; D possibly corresponds to TRBD1 (8 bases). Material: PBMCs or T cells enriched from blood (not recorded which). This receptor was identified in a woman in her thirties or forties with acute COVID-19. The CDR3 protein is CASRLGQGGPDTQYF. DNA for the CDR3: TGCGCCAGCAGACTCGGACAGGGAGGGCCAGATACGCAGTATTTT.